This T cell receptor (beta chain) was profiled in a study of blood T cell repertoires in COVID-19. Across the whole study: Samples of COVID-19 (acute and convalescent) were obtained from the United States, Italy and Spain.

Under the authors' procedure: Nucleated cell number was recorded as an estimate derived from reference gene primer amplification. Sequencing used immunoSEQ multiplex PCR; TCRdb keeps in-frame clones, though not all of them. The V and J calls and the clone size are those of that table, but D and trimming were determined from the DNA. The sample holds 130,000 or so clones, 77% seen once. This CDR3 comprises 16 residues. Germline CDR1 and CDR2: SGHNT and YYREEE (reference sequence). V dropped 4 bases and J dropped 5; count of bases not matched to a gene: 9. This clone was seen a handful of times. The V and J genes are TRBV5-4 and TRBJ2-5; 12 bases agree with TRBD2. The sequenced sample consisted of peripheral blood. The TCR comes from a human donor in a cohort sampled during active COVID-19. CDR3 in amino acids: CASSRPTSGSPETQYF. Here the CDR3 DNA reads TGTGCCAGCAGCCGGCCGACTAGCGGGAGTCCCGAGACCCAGTACTTC.